One sample yielded the 22 T cell receptor beta chains listed below, sequenced in a study of cytomegalovirus exposure and HLA in healthy donors. The PCR ran on 60 Vbeta and 13 Jbeta primers. The method was immunoSEQ multiplex PCR; TCRdb's version includes in-frame clones alone and lacks a portion of them. The sample has under 200,000 clones, about two thirds seen once. The sequencing input was PBMCs. The receptors originated from a young woman in good health and CMV-seronegative.

A few counts support this clone. CDR3 sequence (DNA): TGTGCCAGCAGCTGGGACAGGGGGCGATCCTACGAGCAGTACTTC. As protein: CASSWDRGRSYEQYF. This chain joins TRBV7-2 and TRBJ2-7; 12 bases agree with TRBD1. Trimming removed 4 bases from V and 1 base from J; junction bases left unmatched: 2. CDR1 and CDR2 from the germline V gene are SGHTA and FQGNSA. This CDR3 has 15 amino acids.

This clone was detected only a few times. This sample also contains other DNA sequences that code for the same CDR3. This sequence joins TRBV6-1 and TRBJ1-2, with TRBD1 matching 8 bases. The junction had 7 bases not matched to a gene; V was cut back by 5 bases and J by 8 bases. The CDR3 extends over 13 amino acids. The germline V gene has CDR1 MNHNS and CDR2 SASEGT. The CDR3 DNA is TGTGCCAGCAGTCGGGACAGGAATTACGGCTACACCTTC. Translating gives CASSRDRNYGYTF.

This chain uses TRBV27 with TRBJ1-2; the match to TRBD1 covers 10 bases. The V and J ends lost 4 bases and 4 bases, in that order; junction bases with no gene match: 12. This CDR3 contains 17 residues. CDR1 is MNHEY and CDR2 is SMNVEV in the germline V gene (reference sequence). The CDR3 DNA reads as TGTGCCAGCAGTTCCTACCGGGACAGGGGTCTAGGCTATGGCTACACCTTC. Translated, it gives CASSSYRDRGLGYGYTF.

CDR3 sequence reads: CASRRGGGELFF. CDR3 nucleotides: TGTGCCAGTCGGCGGGGCGGCGGGGAGCTGTTTTTT. J is TRBJ2-2 and V is TRBV9; D is possibly TRBD2 (6 bases). V lost 8 bases and J 7 bases, leaving 12 bases between the germline ends. This CDR3 is built from 12 residues. The germline V gene has CDR1 SGDLS and CDR2 YYNGEE.

The chain employs TRBV10-3 and TRBJ1-1; possibly TRBD1 for D (5 bases). Deletions cut 1 base from V and 2 bases from J, with 8 bases between. Germline assignment: CDR1 ENHRY and CDR2 SYGVKD. The CDR3 length is 14 residues. Written as DNA, the CDR3 is TGTGCCATCAGTGAGTACAGGAGTAACACTGAAGCTTTCTTT. This gives the protein CAISEYRSNTEAFF.

In its sample, this clone was seen a few times. The V and J genes are TRBV6-1 and TRBJ2-4; D remains ambiguous. V dropped 2 bases and J dropped 2 bases, with 4 bases sitting between them. Germline V gene data show CDR1 as MNHNS and CDR2 as SASEGT. CDR3 length equals 13 residues. In DNA form, the CDR3 reads TGTGCCAGCAGTGAATACACCAAAAACATTCAGTACTTC. It encodes CASSEYTKNIQYF.

This clone came up a few times. Germline is not matched at one junction end, which may reflect a read error. The gene calls are TRBV2 and TRBJ2-2; 11 nucleotides agree with TRBD1. Germline CDR1 SNHLY, CDR2 FYNNEI. There are 15 residues in the CDR3. Here the CDR3 DNA reads TGTGCCAGCAGGGAAGGGACAGGGGGTCCCGGGGAGCTGTTTTTT. Amino acid sequence: CASREGTGGPGELFF. The whole variable domain, remainder taken from reference TRBV2 and TRBJ2-2, is EPEVTQTPSHQVTQMGQEVILRCVPISNHLYFYWYRQILGQKVEFLVSFYNNEISEKSEIFDDQFSVERPDGSNFTLKIRSTKLEDSAMYFCASREGTGGPGELFFGEGSRLTVL.

The chain joins TRBV5-1 to TRBJ1-1; the match to TRBD1 covers 7 bases. CDR1 SGHRS and CDR2 YFSETQ come from the germline V gene. This CDR3 contains 15 residues. After removal of 2 bases from V and 6 bases from J, the junction contained 10 bases not matched to a gene. Here the CDR3 reads CASSLRQGSFAEAFF. The DNA of the CDR3 is TGCGCCAGCAGCTTAAGACAGGGATCATTCGCTGAAGCTTTCTTT.

This clone was observed once. The CDR3 region has the DNA TGCGCCAGCAGCCAAGGGCGGGGGGCGAGCAATCAGCCCCAGCATTTT. It codes for CASSQGRGASNQPQHF. The chain links TRBV4-1 to TRBJ1-5; possibly TRBD1 for D (6 bases). The CDR3 sequence is 16 residues long. V was pared by 1 base and J by 1 base, with 11 bases between. The germline CDR1 and CDR2 sequences are MGHRA and YSYEKL.

The genes are TRBV2 and TRBJ2-6, with 9 bases matching TRBD1. From germline, CDR1 is SNHLY and CDR2 FYNNEI. The junction had 8 bases not matched to a gene; V was cut back by 11 bases and J by 0 bases. The CDR3 sequence is 16 residues long. In DNA form, the CDR3 reads TGTGCCGGAGCCGGGACAGGGCACTCTGGGGCCAACGTCCTGACTTTC. It encodes CAGAGTGHSGANVLTF. Based on the CDR3 plus reference TRBV2 and TRBJ2-6, the full variable domain is EPEVTQTPSHQVTQMGQEVILRCVPISNHLYFYWYRQILGQKVEFLVSFYNNEISEKSEIFDDQFSVERPDGSNFTLKIRSTKLEDSAMYFCAGAGTGHSGANVLTFGAGSRLTVL.

The J gene is TRBJ1-2, the V gene TRBV9, with D perhaps matching TRBD1 (6 bases). This CDR3 comprises 15 residues. Per the germline V gene, CDR1 is SGDLS and CDR2 is YYNGEE. Trimming removed 4 bases at V and 7 bases at J, with 20 bases between. The CDR3 loop reads CASSPQSTGKRGYTF. The CDR3 nucleotides are TGTGCCAGCAGCCCCCAATCAACAGGGAAACGTGGCTACACCTTC.

With regard to this clone: The identical CDR3 is also encoded by other nucleotide sequences in the sample. V is TRBV4-2 and J is TRBJ1-6; D is possibly TRBD1 (6 bases). Trimming cost V 6 bases and J 5 bases, with 14 bases left between them. The CDR3 loop spans 15 amino acids. Germline CDR1 is LGHNA and CDR2 is YNFKEQ. This CDR3 is CASRQGPQDNSPLHF. The CDR3 DNA reads as TGTGCCAGCAGACAGGGCCCACAGGATAATTCACCCCTCCACTTT.

The chain carries TRBV20-1 and TRBJ2-3; no clear D gene. Trimming stripped 5 bases from V and 7 bases from J, with 10 bases between. Germline V CDR1 and CDR2: DFQATT, SNEGSKA (reference sequence). The CDR3 is 11 amino acids. The CDR3 DNA sequence: TGCAGTGCTGAAAAACTGTATACGCAGTATTTT. Translated, it gives CSAEKLYTQYF.

V usage is TRBV28 and J usage is TRBJ2-2; 11 bases agree with TRBD2. The CDR3 consists of 15 residues. The germline V gene encodes CDR1 MDHEN and CDR2 SYDVKM. With 6 bases clipped from V and 6 bases from J, the junction kept 6 bases outside the gene matches. This chain's CDR3 is CASRIAGGSAGELFF. The CDR3 nucleotides read TGTGCCAGCAGAATAGCGGGGGGGTCGGCCGGGGAGCTGTTTTTT.

This clone was counted between two and nine times. The rearrangement links TRBV28 to TRBJ2-7; TRBD1 aligns across 8 bases. V lost 6 bases and J lost 2; bases outside the gene matches: 6. The CDR3 has 14 residues. The V gene's germline CDR1 is MDHEN and CDR2 SYDVKM. The CDR3 nucleotides read TGTGCCAGCAGCTCGGGACAGGCCGCCTACGAGCAGTACTTC. Residues: CASSSGQAAYEQYF.

The V call is TRBV10-2, the J call TRBJ2-6; 7 bases are a match to TRBD1. Germline assignment: CDR1 WSHSY and CDR2 SAAADI. Trimming took 0 bases from V and 2 from J; bases not matched to a gene: 7. The CDR3 runs to 18 residues. In nucleotides, the CDR3 is TGCGCCAGCAGTGAGTCTAATTCGAGGGGGCCTGGGGCCAACGTCCTGACTTTC. As protein: CASSESNSRGPGANVLTF.

This clone was seen only a few times. The sample carries other DNA sequences with the same CDR3. The rearrangement links TRBV7-2 to TRBJ2-7; the match to TRBD2 covers 12 bases. Unmatched junction bases numbered 1, after V lost 4 bases and J lost 3 bases. Germline V gene data show CDR1 as SGHTA and CDR2 as FQGNSA. The CDR3 consists of 14 residues. CDR3 loop: CASSSTSGSYEQYF. Here the CDR3 DNA reads TGTGCCAGCAGCTCGACTAGCGGGAGCTACGAGCAGTACTTC.

This clone was picked up one time. The chain employs TRBV7-2 and TRBJ1-1, with 11 positions matching TRBD1. Germline lookup yields CDR1 SGHTA and CDR2 FQGNSA. This CDR3 spans 15 amino acids. Trimming at V came to 4 bases and at J to 5 bases, leaving 6 bases not matched to a gene. Written as DNA, the CDR3 is TGTGCCAGCAGCTCCCTCGGACAGGGGGCGACTGAAGCTTTCTTT. This gives the protein CASSSLGQGATEAFF. Looking up the rest from reference TRBV7-2 and TRBJ1-1 gives the full variable domain: GAGVSQSPSNKVTEKGKDVELRCDPISGHTALYWYRQSLGQGLEFLIYFQGNSAPDKSGLPSDRFSAERTGGSVSTLTIQRTQQEDSAVYLCASSSLGQGATEAFFGQGTRLTVV.

This clone occurred a few times. The chain carries TRBV5-1 and TRBJ2-5, with D tentatively TRBD1 (5 bases). Germline V gene lookup returns CDR1 SGHRS and CDR2 YFSETQ. V was cut by 4 bases and J by 5 bases, with 15 bases left in between. This CDR3 has 14 amino acids. The CDR3: CASSTGSLQETQYF. CDR3 coding DNA: TGCGCCAGCAGCACAGGATCTCTCCAGGAGACCCAGTACTTC.

This chain joins TRBV28 and TRBJ2-2; TRBD1 is a possible D gene (6 bases). From germline, CDR1 is MDHEN and CDR2 SYDVKM. Between the trimmed V and J ends, which lost 3 bases and 4 bases, there was a span of 12 bases. This CDR3 spans 15 amino acids. Here the CDR3 reads CASSFLRGGTGELFF. Here the CDR3 DNA reads TGTGCCAGCAGTTTCCTCAGGGGCGGCACCGGGGAGCTGTTTTTT.

This clone was counted once. This rearrangement joins TRBV2 to TRBJ2-1; 8 bases align to TRBD2. With 7 bases clipped from V and 2 bases from J, the junction kept 4 bases outside the gene matches. The CDR3 runs 14 residues. CDR1 and CDR2 from the germline V gene are SNHLY and FYNNEI. Here the CDR3 reads CASNGGGPYNEQFF. In DNA, the CDR3 is TGTGCCAGCAACGGGGGGGGCCCCTACAATGAGCAGTTCTTC.

This chain links TRBV11-3 with TRBJ2-7; TRBD1 aligns across 9 bases. Trimming cost V 6 bases and J 7 bases; bases outside gene matches: 7. CDR1 is SGHNT, CDR2 YENEEA, per germline. The CDR3 has 13 residues. The CDR3 spells CASSTGQGREQYF. DNA for the CDR3: TGTGCCAGCAGTACGGGACAGGGACGGGAGCAGTACTTC. Using reference TRBV11-3 and TRBJ2-7 for the parts outside the CDR3, the full variable domain is EAGVVQSPRYKIIEKKQPVAFWCNPISGHNTLYWYLQNLGQGPELLIRYENEEAVDDSQLPKDRFSAERLKGVDSTLKIQPAELGDSAVYLCASSTGQGREQYFGPGTRLTVT.